This TCR beta chain appears in the sequencing data of a study of blood T cell repertoires in COVID-19. Overall study context: The origin of the acute and convalescent COVID-19 samples was the United States, Italy and Spain. The cDNA or gDNA used as material had been derived from T cells, B-cell-depleted T cells, or PBMCs.

The CDR3 runs 16 residues. From germline, CDR1 is SGHRS and CDR2 YFSETQ. V was pared by 4 bases and J by 4 bases, with 7 bases of the junction left unmatched. Authors' analysis steps: Using reference gene primer amplification, nucleated cell counts were estimated. Sequencing used immunoSEQ multiplex PCR; TCRdb keeps in-frame clones, though not all of them. That table furnishes V, J and clone size, whereas the DNA furnished D and trimming. This sample has roughly 250,000 clones; around three quarters occur once, and the top ten carry about 3.1%. In its sample, this clone was seen a few times. The V and J genes are TRBV5-1 and TRBJ2-7, with TRBD2 matching 14 bases. The clonotype comes from a woman older than 75 with acute or convalescent COVID-19. Sequenced material: peripheral blood. The CDR3 is CASSGSGTSGSYEQYF. The CDR3 DNA follows: TGCGCCAGCAGCGGATCCGGGACTAGCGGGAGTTACGAGCAGTACTTC.